This passage covers 13 T cell receptor beta chains from one sample sequenced in a study of blood T cells in healthy people across ages. It was with a sample-barcoded 5' primer and a J-beta primer mix that a second PCR of roughly 7 to 12 cycles was run. A single record per CDR3 protein comes from TCRdb applying MiXCR to the 5' RACE reads. The profile shows over a million distinct CDR3 sequences, about 23% of them singletons. The data also belong to a second study, concerning T cells of mothers and their children.

Sequences were obtained from blood. The receptor set was obtained from a girl under 10 years old in good health.

The chain has TRBV7-9 and TRBJ1-2, with TRBD1 matching over 7 bases. Looked up from germline, CDR1 is SEHNR and CDR2 is FQNEAQ (reference sequence). Losses at the gene ends were 10 bases for V and 5 bases for J; bases not matched to a gene: 22. This CDR3 is built from 17 residues. The CDR3 DNA is TGTGCCACCCCAAGAAGGGGGCAGGGGCGCCCTTTATATGGCTACACCTTC. It translates to CATPRRGQGRPLYGYTF.

This clonotype appeared a few times. The chain has TRBV6-5 and TRBJ2-7; D possibly corresponds to TRBD1 (6 bases). Trimming took 2 bases from V and 6 from J, leaving 14 bases between them. From germline, CDR1 is MNHEY and CDR2 SVGAGI. CDR3 length: 14 amino acids. The CDR3 here is CASSYGYRVGEQYF. The CDR3 nucleotides read TGTGCCAGCAGTTACGGTTACAGGGTGGGCGAGCAGTACTTC.

This chain connects TRBV29-1 to TRBJ2-1; 9 positions agree with TRBD1. Germline CDR1 reads SQVTM; CDR2 reads ANQGSEA. This CDR3 contains 13 residues. CDR3 nucleotide sequence: TGCGGCAGGGACAGGGATAAAATGAATGAGCAGTTCTTC. Its protein product is CGRDRDKMNEQFF.

This clonotype was picked up a small number of times. The chain couples TRBV4-1 to TRBJ2-7, with D hard to call. This CDR3 spans 14 amino acids. Germline V gene lookup returns CDR1 MGHRA and CDR2 YSYEKL. V was shortened by 1 base and J by 1 base, with 8 bases between the two germline ends. CDR3 residues: CASSQVIESYEQYF. CDR3 DNA sequence: TGCGCCAGCAGCCAAGTGATTGAATCCTACGAGCAGTACTTC.

The chain joins TRBV12-3 or TRBV12-4 to TRBJ2-5; 8 bases line up with TRBD2. The J call is doubtful: the DNA matches TRBJ2-7 better. The CDR3 runs to 16 residues. The CDR3 spells CASSLRSGSRSYEQYF. The CDR3 nucleotides are TGTGCCAGCAGTTTAAGGAGCGGGAGTAGGTCTTACGAGCAGTACTTC.

This clonotype was counted a few times. In nucleotides, the CDR3 is TGTGCCAGCAGTTTCATAAAGGATGAGCAGTTCTTC. This gives the protein CASSFIKDEQFF. V usage is TRBV12-3 or TRBV12-4 and J usage is TRBJ2-1; D unclear. The germline V and J ends were trimmed by 3 bases and 8 bases, with 8 bases remaining between them. The CDR3 has 12 amino acids.

A few counts support this clonotype. CDR3 DNA: TGTGCCAGCAGCTTAGATCCCGGAGCGTGGTCGACCCAGTACTTC. Its protein is CASSLDPGAWSTQYF. The chain is built from TRBV11-2 and TRBJ2-1; unclear D gene. Matching the DNA end better, TRBJ2-5 makes the J call doubtful. CDR1 and CDR2 from the germline V gene are SGHAT and FQNNGV. The CDR3 spans 15 residues.

V usage is TRBV4-3 and J usage is TRBJ2-3, with 8 bases aligning to TRBD1. This CDR3 contains 17 residues. V was clipped by 0 bases and J by 6 bases; unmatched bases: 11. Germline CDR1 reads LGHNA; CDR2 reads YSLEER. The chain's CDR3 is CASSQDGVGQGADTQYF. In DNA form, the CDR3 reads TGCGCCAGCAGCCAAGATGGTGTCGGACAGGGAGCGGATACGCAGTATTTT.

This clonotype was counted ten times or more. The V and J genes are TRBV9 and TRBJ2-5, with TRBD1 matching over 8 bases. The junction had 2 bases not matched to a gene; V was cut back by 3 bases and J by 1 base. Germline CDR1 SGDLS, CDR2 YYNGEE. The length of the CDR3 is 14 residues. The DNA for the CDR3 is TGTGCCAGCAGCGGGACAGGGTCCCAAGAGACCCAGTACTTC. Its protein is CASSGTGSQETQYF.

The chain joins TRBV7-9 to TRBJ2-2; 11 positions match TRBD2. Germline CDR1 SEHNR, CDR2 FQNEAQ (reference sequence). The CDR3 is made up of 17 amino acids. Trimming at V came to 5 bases and at J to 0 bases, leaving 5 bases not matched to a gene. The CDR3 loop is CASSPGTSGTNTGELFF. The CDR3 nucleotides are TGTGCCAGCAGCCCCGGGACTAGCGGAACGAACACCGGGGAGCTGTTTTTT.

As DNA, the CDR3 is TGTGCCAGCAGTTTAGGGGGGACAGGAGAGCACAATGAGCAGTTCTTC. Its translation is CASSLGGTGEHNEQFF. This chain joins TRBV28 and TRBJ2-1; 8 bases align to TRBD1. The germline CDR1 and CDR2 sequences are MDHEN and SYDVKM. This CDR3 spans 16 amino acids. J was trimmed by 5 bases and V by 2 bases; bases with no gene match: 8.

The J gene is TRBJ2-7, the V gene TRBV9; TRBD2 matches 8 bases. CDR1 SGDLS and CDR2 YYNGEE come from the germline V gene. The V gene end was trimmed by 3 bases and the J gene end by 3 bases; junction bases not matched to a gene: 8. The CDR3 loop spans 15 amino acids. The DNA for the CDR3 is TGTGCCAGCAGCGCTAGAGCGGGAGTTGACTACGAGCAGTACTTC. Encoded protein: CASSARAGVDYEQYF. Complete variable domain (other parts from reference TRBV9 and TRBJ2-7): DSGVTQTPKHLITATGQRVTLRCSPRSGDLSVYWYQQSLDQGLQFLIQYYNGEERAKGNILERFSAQQFPDLHSELNLSSLELGDSALYFCASSARAGVDYEQYFGPGTRLTVT.

The chain links TRBV6-1 to TRBJ1-4; TRBD1 matches 11 bases. The germline CDR1 and CDR2 sequences are MNHNS and SASEGT. V lost 7 bases, J lost 7 bases, and 11 bases stayed unmatched. CDR3 length: 16 amino acids. The CDR3 nucleotides read TGTGCCAGCACCGGACAGGGGGCGCTTGTCGGTGAAAAACTGTTTTTT. Its translation is CASTGQGALVGEKLFF.